Each of the 2 T cell receptor beta chains below was sequenced from the same sample in a study of T cell repertoires in cytomegalovirus infection. Which antigens these TCRs recognize remains unknown. TCRdb processed the reads anew with MiXCR; each CDR3 protein has one entry. The sample includes about 500,000 distinct CDR3 sequences, 33% of them seen just once. The sample consisted of cultured PBMCs, taken from culture after CMV antigen stimulation. The receptor set was obtained from a human donor in good health (CMV status not recorded). Some clones in this sample may be carry-over from other donors' samples.

This clonotype was observed a few times. This chain uses TRBV7-2 with TRBJ2-4, with a possible D match to TRBD1 (6 bases). Germline V gene data show CDR1 as SGHTA and CDR2 as FQGNSA. The CDR3 contains 18 residues. V dropped 1 base and J dropped 1 base, with 17 bases sitting between them. The CDR3 reads CASSLVLQGTLAKNIQYF. The DNA of the CDR3 is TGTGCCAGCAGCTTAGTACTACAGGGAACGTTGGCCAAAAACATTCAGTACTTC.

The chain uses TRBV19 and TRBJ1-2, with TRBD1 matching over 12 bases. The germline gives CDR1 LNHDA, CDR2 SQIVND (reference sequence). The ends lost 6 bases at V and 3 bases at J; junction bases unmatched: 5. The CDR3 loop spans 15 amino acids. The CDR3 coding sequence is TGTGCCAGTAGCGCAGGGACAGGGGGCGACTATGGCTACACCTTC. Translating it yields CASSAGTGGDYGYTF. The full variable domain, its missing parts supplied by reference TRBV19 and TRBJ1-2, is DGGITQSPKYLFRKEGQNVTLSCEQNLNHDAMYWYRQDPGQGLRLIYYSQIVNDFQKGDIAEGYSVSREKKESFPLTVTSAQKNPTAFYLCASSAGTGGDYGYTFGSGTRLTVV.